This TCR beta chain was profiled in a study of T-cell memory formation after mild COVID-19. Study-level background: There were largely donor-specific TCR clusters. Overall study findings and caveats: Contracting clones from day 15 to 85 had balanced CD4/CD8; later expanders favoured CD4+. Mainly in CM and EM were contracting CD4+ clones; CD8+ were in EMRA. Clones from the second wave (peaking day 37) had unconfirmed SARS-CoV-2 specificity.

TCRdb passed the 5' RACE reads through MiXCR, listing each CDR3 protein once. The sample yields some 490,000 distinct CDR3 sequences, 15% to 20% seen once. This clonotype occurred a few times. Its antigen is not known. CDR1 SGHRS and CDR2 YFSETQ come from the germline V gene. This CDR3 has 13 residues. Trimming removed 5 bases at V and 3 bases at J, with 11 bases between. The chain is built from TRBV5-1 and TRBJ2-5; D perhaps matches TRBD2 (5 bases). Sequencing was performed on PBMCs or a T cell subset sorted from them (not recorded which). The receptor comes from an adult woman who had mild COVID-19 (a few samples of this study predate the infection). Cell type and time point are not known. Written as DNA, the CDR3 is TGCGCCAGCAGACTAGTGATAGAAGAGACCCAGTACTTC. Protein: CASRLVIEETQYF.